The source of this TCR beta chain is a study of blood T cell repertoires in COVID-19 (dated by TCRdb to the early 2020s). The study in broad terms: Samples covering the acute and convalescent phases of COVID-19 were provided by collaborators in the United States, Italy and Spain. The repertoires were made available in a free public database intended to serve as a resource for research on the immune response to SARS-CoV-2. Samples were obtained from the ongoing ImmuneRACE study (first 160 participants) and from over a thousand subjects provided by 6 global collaborators. Where HLA class I and class II types were available, the types were taken from metadata supplied by the sample provider, not from assay-based typing. Deeply sampled blood TCRbeta repertoires from subjects exposed to, actively infected with, or recovered from COVID-19 were included in the dataset. The prospective study material was composed of cDNA or gDNA derived from T cells, B-cell-depleted T cells, or PBMCs. Nearly every sample came with metadata listing a de-identified subject ID, COVID-19 status, age in years and sex. Results and caveats for the whole study, not just this receptor: The amount of clinical and demographic metadata varied by source and participant and was provided uncurated.

TCRbeta CDR3 regions were amplified from genomic DNA using the immunoSEQ Assay, a bias-controlled multiplex PCR. For the original study's pipeline: The number of nucleated cells in each sample was estimated from the amplification of reference gene primers within the assay. Sequence reads were collapsed and filtered to measure the absolute abundance of every unique TCRbeta CDR3 rearrangement. For each sample, productive Simpson clonality was calculated as the square root of Simpson's diversity index across productive rearrangements. TCRdb obtained this table from immuneACCESS and retained in-frame rearrangements with V and J assigned. These tables miss some clones; where compared with another copy, unresolved V genes account for less than half of the shortfall, and the remainder is unexplained. V and J calls plus clone size are reproduced from that table; the DNA served to infer D and trimming. The table for this sample lists roughly 120,000 clones; roughly nine tenths of them were counted only once. The ten largest account for approximately 7.7% of the sample.

V lost 6 bases and J lost 0 bases; the stretch between them is 5 bases long. The CDR3 sequence holds 13 residues, the cysteine and phenylalanine included. The sequence is cut down to CDR3 DNA, 39 bases in frame from base 1. Looking up the germline V gene yields CDR1 KGHDR and CDR2 SFDVKD. The collaborating institutions used their own protocols to collect whole blood in K2EDTA tubes. For TCRbeta analysis, collaborators shipped samples as frozen whole blood, isolated PBMCs, or DNA extracted from either of those sample types. A note on this clone: Its recognized antigen is unknown. It has no much larger one-base neighbor in the sample; base qualities were not kept.

This TCR came from a human donor in a cohort sampled during active COVID-19. The specimen sequenced was peripheral blood. The chain is assembled from TRBV24-1 and TRBJ2-1; a confident D gene designation cannot be given. The DNA sequence is as follows: TGTGCCACCAGTCCTTACTCCTACAATGAGCAGTTCTTC. The encoded protein is CATSPYSYNEQFF.